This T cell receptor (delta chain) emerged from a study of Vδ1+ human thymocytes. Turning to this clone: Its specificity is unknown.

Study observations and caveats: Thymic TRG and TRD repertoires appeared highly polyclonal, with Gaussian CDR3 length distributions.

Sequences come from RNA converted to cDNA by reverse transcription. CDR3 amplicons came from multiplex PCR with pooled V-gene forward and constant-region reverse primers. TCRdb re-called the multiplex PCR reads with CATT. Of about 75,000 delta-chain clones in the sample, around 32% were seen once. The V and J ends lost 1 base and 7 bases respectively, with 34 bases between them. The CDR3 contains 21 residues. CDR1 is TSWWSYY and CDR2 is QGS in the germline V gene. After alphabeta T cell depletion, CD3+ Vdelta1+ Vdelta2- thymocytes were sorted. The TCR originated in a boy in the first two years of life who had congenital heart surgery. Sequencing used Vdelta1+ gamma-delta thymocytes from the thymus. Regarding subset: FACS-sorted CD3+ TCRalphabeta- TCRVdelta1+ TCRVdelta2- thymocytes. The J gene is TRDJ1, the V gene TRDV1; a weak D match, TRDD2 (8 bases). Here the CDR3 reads CALGEPGLPRVLGLPSGKLIF. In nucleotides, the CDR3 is TGTGCTCTTGGGGAACCCGGCCTTCCTAGGGTACTGGGGTTACCATCGGGTAAACTCATCTTT.